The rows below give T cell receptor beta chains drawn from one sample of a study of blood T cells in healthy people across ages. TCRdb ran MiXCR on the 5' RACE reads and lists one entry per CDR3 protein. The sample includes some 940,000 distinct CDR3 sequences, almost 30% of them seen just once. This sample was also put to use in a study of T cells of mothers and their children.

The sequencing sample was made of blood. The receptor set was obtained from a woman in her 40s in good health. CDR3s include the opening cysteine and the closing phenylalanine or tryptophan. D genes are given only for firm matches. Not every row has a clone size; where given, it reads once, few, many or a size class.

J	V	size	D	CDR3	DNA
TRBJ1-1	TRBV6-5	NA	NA	CASSYGRGGDTEAFF	TGTGCCAGCAGTTACGGTAGAGGGGGTGACACTGAAGCTTTCTTT
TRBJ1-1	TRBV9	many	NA	CASSVGRTFTEAFF	TGTGCCAGCAGCGTAGGCAGGACTTTCACTGAAGCTTTCTTT
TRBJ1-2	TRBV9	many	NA	CASTLDRNYGYTF	TGTGCCAGCACCTTGGACAGAAACTATGGCTACACCTTC
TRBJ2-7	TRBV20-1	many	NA	CSAATVEQYF	TGCAGTGCGGCTACCGTCGAGCAGTACTTC
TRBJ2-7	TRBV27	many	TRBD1	CASSLTGGLAYEQYF	TGTGCCAGCAGCCTAACAGGGGGCTTAGCCTACGAGCAGTACTTC
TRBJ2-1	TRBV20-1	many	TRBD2	CSAAPPGGSNEQFF	TGCAGTGCTGCCCCACCGGGGGGGTCGAATGAGCAGTTCTTC
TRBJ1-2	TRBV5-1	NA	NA	CASSFDGGHGGYGYTF	TGCGCCAGCAGCTTCGACGGGGGGCATGGCGGCTATGGCTACACCTTC
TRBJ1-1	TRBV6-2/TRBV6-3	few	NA	CASSYIRREAFF	TGTGCCAGCAGTTACATCAGGAGGGAAGCTTTCTTT
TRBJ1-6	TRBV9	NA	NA	CANSVGDAYNSPLHF	TGTGCCAACAGCGTAGGGGATGCCTATAATTCACCCCTCCACTTT
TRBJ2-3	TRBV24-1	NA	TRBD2	CATSDLSGGVDTQYF	TGTGCCACCAGTGACCTTAGCGGGGGGGTAGATACGCAGTATTTT
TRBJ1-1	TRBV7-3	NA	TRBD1	CASSLGLWGQLGETRQGATEAFF	TGTGCCAGCAGCTTAGGGTTATGGGGACAATTAGGGGAAACAAGACAGGGGGCGACTGAAGCTTTCTTT
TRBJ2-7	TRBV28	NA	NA	CTSSGQIYEQYF	TGTACCAGCAGCGGGCAGATCTACGAGCAGTATTTC
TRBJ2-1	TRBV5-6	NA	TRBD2	CASSFASGGAGGYNEQFF	TGTGCCAGCAGCTTCGCTAGCGGGGGGGCCGGTGGGTACAATGAGCAGTTCTTC
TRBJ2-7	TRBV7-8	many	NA	CASSLSRGLVPYEQYF	TGTGCCAGCAGCTTATCAAGAGGACTCGTCCCCTACGAGCAGTACTTC
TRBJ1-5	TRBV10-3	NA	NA	CAIRDPGQQPQHF	TGTGCCATCAGGGATCCCGGTCAACAGCCCCAGCATTTT
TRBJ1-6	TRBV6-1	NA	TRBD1	CASKGDHRGGYSYNSPLHF	TGTGCCAGCAAGGGGGATCACAGGGGAGGCTACTCCTATAATTCACCCCTCCACTTT
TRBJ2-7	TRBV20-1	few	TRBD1	CSARDRGRAYEQYF	TGCAGTGCCCGGGACAGGGGACGGGCCTACGAGCAGTACTTC
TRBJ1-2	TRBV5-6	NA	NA	CASSLDPGQANYGYTF	TGTGCCAGCAGCTTGGATCCAGGACAAGCAAACTATGGCTACACCTTC
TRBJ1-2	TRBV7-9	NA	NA	CASSLGSSRLVYGYTF	TGTGCCAGCAGCTTAGGTTCGAGCAGACTAGTCTATGGCTACACCTTC
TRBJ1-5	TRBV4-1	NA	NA	CASSHRHSGKVNQPQHF	TGCGCCAGCAGCCACCGCCACTCAGGGAAGGTCAATCAGCCCCAGCATTTT
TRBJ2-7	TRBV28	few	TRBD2	CASSLFLAGTYEQYF	TGTGCCAGCAGTCTGTTCCTAGCGGGGACTTACGAGCAGTACTTC
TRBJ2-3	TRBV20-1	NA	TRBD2	CSALPGEGYTQYF	TGCAGTGCCCTCCCGGGGGAGGGATATACGCAGTATTTT
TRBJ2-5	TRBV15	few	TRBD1	CATSRDRDETQYF	TGTGCCACCAGCAGGGACAGGGATGAGACCCAGTACTTC
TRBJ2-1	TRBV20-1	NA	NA	CRVRNAGGEQFF	TGCAGGGTTCGAAATGCTGGCGGTGAGCAGTTCTTC
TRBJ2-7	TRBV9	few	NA	CASSVEGTPHYEQYF	TGTGCCAGCAGCGTAGAAGGGACACCTCACTACGAGCAGTACTTC
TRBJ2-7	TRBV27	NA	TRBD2	CASSSPLGSGGPLDYEQYF	TGTGCCAGCAGTTCCCCCCTGGGTAGCGGGGGGCCCTTAGACTACGAGCAGTACTTC
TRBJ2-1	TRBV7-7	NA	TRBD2	CASSSHPGLAGAGSSYNEQFF	TGTGCTAGCAGCTCTCACCCGGGACTAGCGGGAGCTGGTTCCTCCTACAATGAGCAGTTCTTC
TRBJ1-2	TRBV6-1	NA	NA	CASRVRDNYGYTF	TGTGCCAGCAGGGTCAGGGATAACTATGGCTACACCTTC
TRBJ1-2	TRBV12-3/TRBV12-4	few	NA	CASRSLNRVGYTF	TGTGCCAGCAGATCCCTAAACAGGGTGGGCTACACCTTC
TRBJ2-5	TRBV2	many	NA	CASSSIKTQYF	TGTGCCAGCAGTTCTATTAAGACCCAGTACTTC
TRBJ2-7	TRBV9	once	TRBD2	CASSVATGLIAGGPAYEQYF	TGTGCCAGCAGCGTAGCTACTGGGTTGATAGCGGGGGGGCCCGCCTACGAGCAGTACTTC
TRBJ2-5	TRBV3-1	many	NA	CASSQDTHPETQYF	TGTGCCAGCAGCCAAGATACACACCCCGAGACCCAGTACTTC
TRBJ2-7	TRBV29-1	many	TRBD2	CSALTSSGYEQYF	TGCAGCGCTCTGACTAGCTCGGGCTACGAGCAGTACTTC
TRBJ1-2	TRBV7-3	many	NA	CASSLNGGYGYTF	TGTGCCAGCAGCTTAAATGGGGGCTATGGCTACACCTTC
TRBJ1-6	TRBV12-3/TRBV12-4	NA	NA	CASSLDGQNFSPLHF	TGTGCCAGCAGCCTAGATGGACAGAACTTTTCACCCCTCCACTTT
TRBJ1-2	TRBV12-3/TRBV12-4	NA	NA	CASSLERSSGYTF	TGTGCCAGCAGTTTGGAGAGGTCGAGTGGCTACACCTTC
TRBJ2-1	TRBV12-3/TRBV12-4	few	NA	CASSPETGGSYNEQFF	TGTGCCAGCAGTCCAGAGACAGGAGGGTCCTACAATGAGCAGTTCTTC
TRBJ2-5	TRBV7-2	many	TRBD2	CASSLRRLAGVGETQYF	TGTGCCAGCAGCTTAAGACGGCTAGCGGGGGTTGGCGAGACCCAGTACTTC
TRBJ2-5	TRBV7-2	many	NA	CASSRTIQETQYF	TGTGCCAGCAGCCGGACTATCCAAGAGACCCAGTACTTC
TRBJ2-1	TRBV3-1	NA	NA	CASSQVVAGKQFF	TGTGCCAGCAGCCAAGTAGTTGCGGGTAAGCAGTTCTTC
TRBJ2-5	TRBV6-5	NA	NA	CASSYSKLAWETQYF	TGTGCCAGCAGTTACTCGAAACTAGCATGGGAGACCCAGTACTTC
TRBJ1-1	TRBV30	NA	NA	CAWILAVNTEAFF	TGTGCCTGGATATTGGCCGTGAACACTGAAGCTTTCTTT
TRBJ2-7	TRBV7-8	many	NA	CASSLRYLPSYEQYF	TGTGCCAGCAGCCTCCGGTATCTCCCCTCCTACGAGCAGTACTTC
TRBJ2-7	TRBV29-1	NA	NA	CSAIQGSWSSYEQYF	TGCAGCGCCATACAGGGCTCGTGGAGCTCCTACGAGCAGTACTTC
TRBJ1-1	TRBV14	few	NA	CASSHQMNTEAFF	TGTGCCAGCAGCCATCAGATGAACACTGAAGCTTTCTTT
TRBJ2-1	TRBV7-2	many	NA	CASSLGLVTNEQFF	TGTGCCAGCAGCTTAGGACTAGTTACCAATGAGCAGTTCTTC
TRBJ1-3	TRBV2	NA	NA	CASSSQGTGNTIYF	TGTGCCAGCAGTTCCCAGGGTACTGGAAACACCATATATTTT
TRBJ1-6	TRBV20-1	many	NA	CSARVEGSLWDSPLHF	TGCAGTGCTAGAGTCGAAGGCAGCCTTTGGGATTCACCCCTCCACTTT
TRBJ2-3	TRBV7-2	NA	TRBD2	CASSLEMASGGADTQYF	TGTGCCAGCAGCTTAGAAATGGCTAGCGGGGGGGCAGATACGCAGTATTTT
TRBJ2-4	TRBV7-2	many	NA	CASSLMGHQAKNIQYF	TGTGCCAGCAGCTTAATGGGACACCAAGCCAAAAACATTCAGTACTTC
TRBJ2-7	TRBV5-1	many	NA	CASTPGRGISYEQYF	TGCGCCAGCACCCCGGGGAGAGGGATCTCCTACGAGCAGTACTTC
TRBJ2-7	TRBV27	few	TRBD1	CASSLSFTGAYEQYF	TGTGCCAGCAGTTTATCTTTTACAGGGGCCTACGAGCAGTACTTC
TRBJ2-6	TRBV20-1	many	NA	CSGEAETGANVLTF	TGCAGCGGGGAGGCGGAAACTGGGGCCAACGTCCTGACTTTC
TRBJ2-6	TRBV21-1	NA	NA	CASSSVGQGLPGADVLTF	TGTGCCAGCAGCAGTGTTGGACAGGGGTTACCTGGGGCCGACGTCCTGACTTTC
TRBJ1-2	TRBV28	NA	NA	CVSSLRDNGYTF	TGTGTTAGCAGTTTGCGCGACAATGGCTACACCTTC
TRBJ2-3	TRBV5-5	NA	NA	CASSSRTVFGTDTQYF	TGTGCCAGCAGCTCCCGGACAGTTTTCGGCACAGATACGCAGTATTTT